The 5 T cell receptor beta chains reported below all come from one sample, sequenced in a study of blood T cell repertoires in COVID-19. Some clones are missing from TCRdb's copy, which holds only in-frame ones; the method was immunoSEQ multiplex PCR. This sample has 200,000 or so clones, with approximately 90% found just once. Sequencing was performed on peripheral blood. These receptors all come from an elderly man with acute or convalescent COVID-19.

The V gene is TRBV18, the J gene TRBJ2-1; D is possibly TRBD1 (5 bases). Trimming took off 3 bases at V and 6 bases at J, with 15 bases between the two ends. This CDR3 spans 15 amino acids. CDR1 is KGHSH, CDR2 LQKENI, per germline. The CDR3 protein is CASSPGRAVSNEQFF. CDR3 nucleotides: TGTGCCAGCTCACCGGGCAGGGCAGTTTCCAATGAGCAGTTCTTC.

V gene TRBV5-1 combines with J gene TRBJ2-3; TRBD2 matches 14 bases. In germline, CDR1 is SGHRS, CDR2 YFSETQ. The CDR3 is 19 residues long. The V segment lost 4 bases and the J segment 5 bases; nucleotides outside the gene matches: 15. CDR3 loop: CASSQGLAGDQGRRDTQYF. CDR3 sequence (DNA): TGCGCCAGCAGCCAGGGACTAGCGGGAGATCAGGGTCGACGAGATACGCAGTATTTT.

This clone turned up a few times. This sequence joins TRBV21-1 and TRBJ2-6; TRBD1, as called in the table, went unchecked against the DNA. TRBV21-1 corresponds to a pseudogene. The CDR3 consists of 18 residues. CDR3 sequence: CASSPRDRYYSGANVLTF. CDR3 bases: TGTGCCAGCAGCCCCCGGGACAGGTACTACTCTGGGGCCAACGTCCTGACTTTC.

CDR3 DNA sequence: TGTGCCAGCAGCTTATTCAGGGCTAATGATGAGCAGTTCTTC. Its translation: CASSLFRANDEQFF. The rearrangement uses TRBV7-9 and TRBJ2-1; tentative D call: TRBD1 (5 bases). Germline V gives CDR1 SEHNR, CDR2 FQNEAQ (reference sequence). V was cut by 2 bases and J by 8 bases, with 13 bases left in between. The CDR3 loop spans 14 amino acids.

The CDR3 here is CASSVGDRVYYEQYF. As DNA, the CDR3 is TGTGCCAGCAGCGTAGGGGACAGGGTCTACTACGAGCAGTACTTC. V is TRBV9 and J is TRBJ2-7; 9 bases are a match to TRBD1. Germline V gene lookup returns CDR1 SGDLS and CDR2 YYNGEE. The CDR3 loop spans 15 amino acids. The V and J ends lost 0 bases and 3 bases, in that order; junction bases with no gene match: 4.